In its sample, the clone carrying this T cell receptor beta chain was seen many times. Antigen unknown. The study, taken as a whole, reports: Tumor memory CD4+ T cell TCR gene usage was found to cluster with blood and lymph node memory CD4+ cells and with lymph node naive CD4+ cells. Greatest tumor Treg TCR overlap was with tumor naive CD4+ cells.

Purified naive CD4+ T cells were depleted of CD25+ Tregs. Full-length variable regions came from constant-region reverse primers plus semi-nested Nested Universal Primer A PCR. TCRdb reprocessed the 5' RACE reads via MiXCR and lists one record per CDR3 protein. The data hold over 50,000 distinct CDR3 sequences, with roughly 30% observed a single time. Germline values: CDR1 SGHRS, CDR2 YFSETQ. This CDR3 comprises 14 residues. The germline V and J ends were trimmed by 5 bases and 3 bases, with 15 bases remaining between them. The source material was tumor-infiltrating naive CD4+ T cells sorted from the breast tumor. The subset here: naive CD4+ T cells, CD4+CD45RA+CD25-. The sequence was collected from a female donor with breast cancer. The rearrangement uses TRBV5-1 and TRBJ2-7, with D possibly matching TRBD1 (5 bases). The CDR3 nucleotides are TGCGCCAGCAGTTCAGCAGGGCCGGTCTACGAGCAGTACTTC. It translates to CASSSAGPVYEQYF. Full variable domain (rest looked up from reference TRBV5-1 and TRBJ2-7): KAGVTQTPRYLIKTRGQQVTLSCSPISGHRSVSWYQQTPGQGLQFLFEYFSETQRNKGNFPGRFSGRQFSNSRSEMNVSTLELGDSALYLCASSSAGPVYEQYFGPGTRLTVT.